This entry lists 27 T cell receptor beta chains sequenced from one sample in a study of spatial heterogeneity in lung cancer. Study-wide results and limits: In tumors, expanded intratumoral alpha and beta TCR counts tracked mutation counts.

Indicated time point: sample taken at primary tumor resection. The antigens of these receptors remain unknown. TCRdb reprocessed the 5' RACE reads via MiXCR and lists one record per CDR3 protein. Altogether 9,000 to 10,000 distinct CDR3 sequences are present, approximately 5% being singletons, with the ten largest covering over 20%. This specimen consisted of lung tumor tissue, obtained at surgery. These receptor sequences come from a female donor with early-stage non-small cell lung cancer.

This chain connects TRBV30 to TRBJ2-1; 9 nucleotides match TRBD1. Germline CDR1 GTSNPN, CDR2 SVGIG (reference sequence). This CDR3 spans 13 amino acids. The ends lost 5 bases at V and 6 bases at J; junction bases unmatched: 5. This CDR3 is CAWSGTGINEQFF. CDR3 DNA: TGTGCCTGGTCCGGGACAGGGATCAATGAGCAGTTCTTC.

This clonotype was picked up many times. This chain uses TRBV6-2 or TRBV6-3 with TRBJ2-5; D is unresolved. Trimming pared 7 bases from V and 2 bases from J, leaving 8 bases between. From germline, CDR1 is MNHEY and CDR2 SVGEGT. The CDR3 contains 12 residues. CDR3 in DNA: TGTGCCAGCACGACCGAACAAGAGACCCAGTACTTC. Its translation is CASTTEQETQYF.

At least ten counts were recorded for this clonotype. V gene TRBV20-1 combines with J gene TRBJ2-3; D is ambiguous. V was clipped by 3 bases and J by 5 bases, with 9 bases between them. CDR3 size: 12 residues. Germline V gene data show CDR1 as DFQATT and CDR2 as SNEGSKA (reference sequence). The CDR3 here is CSARVVQDTQYF. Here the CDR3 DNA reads TGCAGTGCTAGGGTTGTCCAAGATACGCAGTATTTT.

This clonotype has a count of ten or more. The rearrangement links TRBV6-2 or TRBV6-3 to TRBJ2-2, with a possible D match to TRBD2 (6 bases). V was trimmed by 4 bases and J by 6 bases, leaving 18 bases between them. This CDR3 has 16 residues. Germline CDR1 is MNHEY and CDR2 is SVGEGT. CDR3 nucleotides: TGTGCCAGCAGTTCACCCCCCCGGAGGGAATCCGGGGAGCTGTTTTTT. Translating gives CASSSPPRRESGELFF.

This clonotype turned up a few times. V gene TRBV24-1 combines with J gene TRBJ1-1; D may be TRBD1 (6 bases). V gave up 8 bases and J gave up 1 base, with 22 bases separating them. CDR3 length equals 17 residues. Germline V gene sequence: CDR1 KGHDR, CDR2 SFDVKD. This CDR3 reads CATTLKGEGSQNTEAFF. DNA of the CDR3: TGTGCCACCACTCTTAAGGGGGAGGGGAGCCAGAACACTGAAGCTTTCTTT.

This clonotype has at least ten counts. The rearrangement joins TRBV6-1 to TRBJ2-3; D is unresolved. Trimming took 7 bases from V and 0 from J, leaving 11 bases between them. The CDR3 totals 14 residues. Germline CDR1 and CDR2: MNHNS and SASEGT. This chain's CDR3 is CASKSSHSTDTQYF. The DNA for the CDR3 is TGTGCCAGCAAAAGTAGTCATAGCACAGATACGCAGTATTTT.

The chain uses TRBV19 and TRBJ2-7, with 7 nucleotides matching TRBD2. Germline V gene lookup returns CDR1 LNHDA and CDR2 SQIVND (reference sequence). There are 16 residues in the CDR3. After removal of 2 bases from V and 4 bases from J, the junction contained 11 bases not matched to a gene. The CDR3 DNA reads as TGTGCCAGTAGTATAAATCCCGGGCCGGGAGGATACGAGCAGTACTTC. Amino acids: CASSINPGPGGYEQYF.

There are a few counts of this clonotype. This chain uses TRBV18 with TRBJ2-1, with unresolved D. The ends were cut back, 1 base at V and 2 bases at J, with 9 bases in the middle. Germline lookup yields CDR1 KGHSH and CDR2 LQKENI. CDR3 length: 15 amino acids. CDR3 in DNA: TGTGCCAGCTCACCACTTCTGGGCACCTACAATGAGCAGTTCTTC. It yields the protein CASSPLLGTYNEQFF.

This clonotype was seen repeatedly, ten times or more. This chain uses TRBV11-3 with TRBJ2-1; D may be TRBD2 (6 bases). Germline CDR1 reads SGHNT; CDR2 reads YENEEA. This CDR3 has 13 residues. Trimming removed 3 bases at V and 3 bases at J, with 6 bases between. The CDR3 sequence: CASSLDYYNEQFF. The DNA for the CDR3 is TGTGCCAGCAGCTTGGACTACTACAATGAGCAGTTCTTC. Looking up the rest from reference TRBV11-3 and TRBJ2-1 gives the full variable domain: EAGVVQSPRYKIIEKKQPVAFWCNPISGHNTLYWYLQNLGQGPELLIRYENEEAVDDSQLPKDRFSAERLKGVDSTLKIQPAELGDSAVYLCASSLDYYNEQFFGPGTRLTVL.

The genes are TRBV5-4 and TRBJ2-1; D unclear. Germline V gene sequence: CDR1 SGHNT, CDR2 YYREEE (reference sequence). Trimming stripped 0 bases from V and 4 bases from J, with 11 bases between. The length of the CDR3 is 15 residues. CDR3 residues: CASSLGLVLYNEQFF. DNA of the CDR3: TGTGCCAGCAGCTTGGGACTTGTCCTTTACAATGAGCAGTTCTTC.

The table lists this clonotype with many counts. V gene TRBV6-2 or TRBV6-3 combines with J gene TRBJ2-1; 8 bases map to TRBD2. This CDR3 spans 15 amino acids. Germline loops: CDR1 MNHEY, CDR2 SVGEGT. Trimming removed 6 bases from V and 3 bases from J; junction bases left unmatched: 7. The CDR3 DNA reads TGTGCCAGCAGGGTCGGGGGGGCCGGCTACAATGAGCAGTTCTTC. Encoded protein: CASRVGGAGYNEQFF.

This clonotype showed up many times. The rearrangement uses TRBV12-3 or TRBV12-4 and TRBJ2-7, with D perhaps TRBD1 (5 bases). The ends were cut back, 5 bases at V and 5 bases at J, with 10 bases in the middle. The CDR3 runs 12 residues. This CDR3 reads CASSVRGNEQYF. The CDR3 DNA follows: TGTGCCAGCAGTGTTAGGGGTAACGAGCAGTACTTC.

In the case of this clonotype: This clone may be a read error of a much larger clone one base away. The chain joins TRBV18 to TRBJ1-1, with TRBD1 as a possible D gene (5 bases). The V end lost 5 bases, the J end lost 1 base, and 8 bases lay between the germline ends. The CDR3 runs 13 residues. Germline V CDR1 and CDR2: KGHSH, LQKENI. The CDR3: CASSAGPNTEAFF. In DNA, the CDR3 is TGTGCCAGCTCAGCGGGACCGAACACTGAAGCTTTCTTT.

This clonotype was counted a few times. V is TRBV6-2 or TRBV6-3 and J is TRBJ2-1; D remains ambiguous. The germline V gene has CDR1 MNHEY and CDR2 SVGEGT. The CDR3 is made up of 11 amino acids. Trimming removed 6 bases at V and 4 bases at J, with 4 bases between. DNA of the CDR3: TGTGCCAGCAGGAATTACAATGAGCAGTTCTTC. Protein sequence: CASRNYNEQFF.

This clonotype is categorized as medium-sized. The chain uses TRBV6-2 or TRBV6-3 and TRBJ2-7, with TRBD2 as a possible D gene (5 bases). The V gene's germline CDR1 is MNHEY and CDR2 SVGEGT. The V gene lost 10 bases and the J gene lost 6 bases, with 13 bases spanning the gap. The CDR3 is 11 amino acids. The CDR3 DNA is TGTGCCATCCGAGGAGGAATCGAGCAGTACTTC. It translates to CAIRGGIEQYF.

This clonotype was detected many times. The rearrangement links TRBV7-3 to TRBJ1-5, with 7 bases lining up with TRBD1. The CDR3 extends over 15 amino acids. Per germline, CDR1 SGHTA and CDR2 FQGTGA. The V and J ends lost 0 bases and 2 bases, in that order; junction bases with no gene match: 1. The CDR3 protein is CASSLTGGGNQPQHF. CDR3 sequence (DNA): TGTGCCAGCAGCTTAACAGGGGGCGGCAATCAGCCCCAGCATTTT. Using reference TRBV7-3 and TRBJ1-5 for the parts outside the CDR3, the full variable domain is GAGVSQTPSNKVTEKGKYVELRCDPISGHTALYWYRQSLGQGPEFLIYFQGTGAADDSGLPNDRFFAVRPEGSVSTLKIQRTERGDSAVYLCASSLTGGGNQPQHFGDGTRLSIL.

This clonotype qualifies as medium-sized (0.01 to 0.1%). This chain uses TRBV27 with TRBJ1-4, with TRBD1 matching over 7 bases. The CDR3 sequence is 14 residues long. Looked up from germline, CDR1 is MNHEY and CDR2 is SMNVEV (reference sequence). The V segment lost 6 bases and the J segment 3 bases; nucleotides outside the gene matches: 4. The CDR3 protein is CASRRDSPNEKLFF. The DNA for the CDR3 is TGTGCCAGCAGACGGGACAGCCCTAATGAAAAACTGTTTTTT.

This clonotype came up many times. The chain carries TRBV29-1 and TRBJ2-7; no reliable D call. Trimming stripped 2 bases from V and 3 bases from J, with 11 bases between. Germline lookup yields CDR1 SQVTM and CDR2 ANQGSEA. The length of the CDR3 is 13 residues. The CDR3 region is CSVENGPVYEQYF. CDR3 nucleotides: TGCAGCGTTGAAAACGGCCCTGTCTACGAGCAGTACTTC.

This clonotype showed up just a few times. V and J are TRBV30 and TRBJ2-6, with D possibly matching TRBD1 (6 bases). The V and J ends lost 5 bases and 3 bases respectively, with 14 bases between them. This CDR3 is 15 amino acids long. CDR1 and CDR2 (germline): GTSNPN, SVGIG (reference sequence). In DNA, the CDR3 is TGTGCCTGGCAGGGGCAATATGTTGGGGCCAACGTCCTGACTTTC. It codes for CAWQGQYVGANVLTF.

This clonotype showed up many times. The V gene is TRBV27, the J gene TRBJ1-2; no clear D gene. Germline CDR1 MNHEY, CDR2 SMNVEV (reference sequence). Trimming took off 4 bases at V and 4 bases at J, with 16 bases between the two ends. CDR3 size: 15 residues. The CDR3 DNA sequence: TGTGCCAGCAGTTCGCGGCCCGGTACCATCTATGGCTACACCTTC. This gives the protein CASSSRPGTIYGYTF.

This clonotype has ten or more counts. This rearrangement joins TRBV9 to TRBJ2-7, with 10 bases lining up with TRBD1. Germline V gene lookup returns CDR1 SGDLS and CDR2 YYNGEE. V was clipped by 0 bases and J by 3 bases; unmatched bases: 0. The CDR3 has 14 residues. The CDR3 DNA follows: TGTGCCAGCAGCGTAGGGGACAGGGGCTACGAGCAGTACTTC. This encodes CASSVGDRGYEQYF.

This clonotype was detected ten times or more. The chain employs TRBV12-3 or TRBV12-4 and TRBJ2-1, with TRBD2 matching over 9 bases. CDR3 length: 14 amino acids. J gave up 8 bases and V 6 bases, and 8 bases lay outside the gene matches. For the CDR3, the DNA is TGTGCCAGCAGGGCCCCGGGACTAGCCCATGAGCAGTTCTTC. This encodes CASRAPGLAHEQFF.

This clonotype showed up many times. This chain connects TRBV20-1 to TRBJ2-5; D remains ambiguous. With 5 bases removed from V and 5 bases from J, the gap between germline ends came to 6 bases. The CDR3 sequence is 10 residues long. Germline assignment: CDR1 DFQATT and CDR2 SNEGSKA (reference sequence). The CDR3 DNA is TGCAGTGCTTGGCGGGAGACCCAGTACTTC. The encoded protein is CSAWRETQYF.

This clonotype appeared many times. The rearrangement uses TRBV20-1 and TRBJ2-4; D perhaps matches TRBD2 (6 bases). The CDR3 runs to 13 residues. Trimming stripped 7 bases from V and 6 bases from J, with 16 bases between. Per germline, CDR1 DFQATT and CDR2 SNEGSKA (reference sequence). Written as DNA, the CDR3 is TGCAGTGGGACGGGAGATGGAATAAACATTCAGTACTTC. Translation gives CSGTGDGINIQYF.

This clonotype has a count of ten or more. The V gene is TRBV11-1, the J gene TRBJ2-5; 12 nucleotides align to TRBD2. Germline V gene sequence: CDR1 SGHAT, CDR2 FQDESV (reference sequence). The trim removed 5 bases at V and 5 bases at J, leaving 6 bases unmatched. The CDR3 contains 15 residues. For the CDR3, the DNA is TGTGCCAGCAGCCCAGGACTAGCGGGGAGTGAGACCCAGTACTTC. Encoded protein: CASSPGLAGSETQYF.

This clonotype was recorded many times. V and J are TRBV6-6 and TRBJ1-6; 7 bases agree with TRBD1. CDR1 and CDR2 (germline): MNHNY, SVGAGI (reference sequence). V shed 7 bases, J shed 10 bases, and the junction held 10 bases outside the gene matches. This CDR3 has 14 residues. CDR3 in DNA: TGTGCCAGCACCATGGAGGGGGCCGGGTCACCCCTCCACTTT. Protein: CASTMEGAGSPLHF.

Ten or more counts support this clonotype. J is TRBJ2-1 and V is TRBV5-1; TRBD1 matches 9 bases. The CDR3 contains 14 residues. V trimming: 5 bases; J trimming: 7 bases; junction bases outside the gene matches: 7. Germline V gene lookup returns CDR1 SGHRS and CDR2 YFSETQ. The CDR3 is CASRTQGASNEQFF. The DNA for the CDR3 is TGCGCCAGCAGGACACAGGGGGCTTCGAATGAGCAGTTCTTC.